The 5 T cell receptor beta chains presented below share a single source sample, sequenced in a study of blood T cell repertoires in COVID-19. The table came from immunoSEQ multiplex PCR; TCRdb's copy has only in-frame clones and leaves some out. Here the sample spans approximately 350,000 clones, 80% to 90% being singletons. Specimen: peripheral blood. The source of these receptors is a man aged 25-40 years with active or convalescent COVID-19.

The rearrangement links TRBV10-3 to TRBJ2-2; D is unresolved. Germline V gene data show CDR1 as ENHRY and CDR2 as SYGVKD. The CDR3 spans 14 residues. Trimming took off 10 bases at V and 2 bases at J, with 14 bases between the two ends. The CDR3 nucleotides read TGTGCCAGTACCAACTACCCAAACACCGGGGAGCTGTTTTTT. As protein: CASTNYPNTGELFF.

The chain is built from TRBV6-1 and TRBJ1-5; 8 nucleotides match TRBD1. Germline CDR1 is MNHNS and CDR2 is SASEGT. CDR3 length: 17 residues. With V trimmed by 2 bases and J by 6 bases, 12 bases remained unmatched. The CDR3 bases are TGTGCCAGCAGTGAAAGAAGGGCAGGGGGCGAGAGTCAGCCCCAGCATTTT. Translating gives CASSERRAGGESQPQHF.

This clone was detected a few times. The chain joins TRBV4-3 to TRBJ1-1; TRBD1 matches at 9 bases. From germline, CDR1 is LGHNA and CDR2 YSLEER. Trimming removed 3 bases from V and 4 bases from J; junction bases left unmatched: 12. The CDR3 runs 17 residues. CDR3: CASSQGPGTGSTTEAFF. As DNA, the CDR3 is TGCGCCAGCAGCCAGGGTCCAGGGACAGGGTCGACCACTGAAGCTTTCTTT.

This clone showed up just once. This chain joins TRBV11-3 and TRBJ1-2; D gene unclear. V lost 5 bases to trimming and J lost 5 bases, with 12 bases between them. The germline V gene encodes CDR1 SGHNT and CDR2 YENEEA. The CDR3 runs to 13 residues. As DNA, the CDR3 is TGTGCCAGCAGCCAAGAGAGAAGATATGGCTACACCTTC. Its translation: CASSQERRYGYTF.

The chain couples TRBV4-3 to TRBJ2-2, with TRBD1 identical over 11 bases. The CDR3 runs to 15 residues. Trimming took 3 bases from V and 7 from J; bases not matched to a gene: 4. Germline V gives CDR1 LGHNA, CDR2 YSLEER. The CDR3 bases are TGCGCCAGCAGCCAGGACAGGGGGCGAAGCGGGGAGCTGTTTTTT. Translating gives CASSQDRGRSGELFF.